This T cell receptor (beta chain) was recovered during a study of T cells after yellow fever vaccination. This clonotype was seen only a few times. Germline V lookup: CDR1 SGDLS, CDR2 YYNGEE. Trimming left V 0 bases short and J 3 bases short, with 7 bases between. The CDR3 is made up of 13 amino acids. TCRdb analysed the 5' RACE reads with MiXCR anew, one entry per CDR3 protein. The table shows some 600,000 distinct CDR3 sequences, with about 15% occurring only once. The material was PBMCs, obtained 4 to 5 days after the first yellow fever vaccination. This rearrangement joins TRBV9 to TRBJ2-7, with a weak D call TRBD2 (6 bases). The clonotype comes from a man aged 18 to 35 who received the YFV17D yellow fever vaccine. CDR3 coding DNA: TGTGCCAGCAGCGTAGGGGGGGTCTACGAGCAGTACTTC. It codes for CASSVGGVYEQYF.